Listed here are 7 T cell receptor beta chains from one sample, sequenced in a study of blood T cell repertoires in COVID-19. Generated by immunoSEQ multiplex PCR, the TCRdb table keeps only in-frame clones and is missing some. The sample holds under 300,000 clones, 85% to 90% seen once. Sample: peripheral blood. These receptors all come from a human donor in a cohort sampled during active COVID-19.

CDR3 sequence (DNA): TGTGCCAGCAGCTCTTATAGCGGGAGGGGCACCGGGGAGCTGTTTTTT. Its translation: CASSSYSGRGTGELFF. The chain links TRBV7-2 to TRBJ2-2; 11 nucleotides align to TRBD2. The germline gives CDR1 SGHTA, CDR2 FQGNSA. The CDR3 covers 16 residues. Unmatched junction bases numbered 5, after V lost 4 bases and J lost 4 bases.

This chain joins TRBV6-1 and TRBJ2-4; maybe TRBD2 (6 bases). CDR3 length equals 16 residues. V lost 1 base and J lost 1, with 11 bases in between. The germline CDR1 and CDR2 sequences are MNHNS and SASEGT. CDR3 DNA: TGTGCCAGCAGTGAAGGAATTGGGAGGGCCAAAAACATTCAGTACTTC. Translated, it gives CASSEGIGRAKNIQYF.

This chain uses TRBV3-1 (or the pseudogene TRBV3-2) with TRBJ2-3; weak D call: TRBD2 (6 bases). This CDR3 is 15 amino acids long. The germline V gene has CDR1 LGHDT and CDR2 YNNKEL (reference sequence). The V and J ends lost 1 base and 5 bases respectively, with 13 bases between them. The CDR3 spells CASSQVMSGRDTQYF. CDR3 in DNA: TGTGCCAGCAGCCAAGTTATGTCCGGGAGAGATACGCAGTATTTT.

The rearrangement uses TRBV5-1 and TRBJ1-1, with D hard to call. Trimming took off 3 bases at V and 0 bases at J, with 12 bases between the two ends. The CDR3 contains 15 residues. In germline, CDR1 is SGHRS, CDR2 YFSETQ. The CDR3 sequence: CASSWSKEVNTEAFF. CDR3 nucleotides: TGCGCCAGCAGCTGGAGCAAGGAGGTGAACACTGAAGCTTTCTTT. The variable domain in full, with the rest retrieved from reference TRBV5-1 and TRBJ1-1, is KAGVTQTPRYLIKTRGQQVTLSCSPISGHRSVSWYQQTPGQGLQFLFEYFSETQRNKGNFPGRFSGRQFSNSRSEMNVSTLELGDSALYLCASSWSKEVNTEAFFGQGTRLTVV.

In regard to this clone: Other DNA sequences within the sample encode an identical CDR3. The chain uses TRBV6-2 or TRBV6-3 and TRBJ1-1; D gene uncertain. CDR1 is MNHEY and CDR2 is SVGEGT in the germline V gene. The CDR3 has 15 amino acids. The germline V and J ends were trimmed by 5 bases and 1 base, with 14 bases remaining between them. The CDR3 DNA is TGTGCCAGCAGTCGGCCCAGTCGGGGGAACACTGAAGCTTTCTTT. Residues: CASSRPSRGNTEAFF.

In DNA form, the CDR3 reads TGTGCCAGCAGCCCGCCATGGATAGGGGAAATCAACTATGGCTACACCTTC. Translation gives CASSPPWIGEINYGYTF. The genes are TRBV7-2 and TRBJ1-2; D might be TRBD1 (5 bases). Trimming removed 5 bases at V and 2 bases at J, with 21 bases between. The CDR3 sequence is 17 residues long. Germline-derived CDR1 and CDR2 are SGHTA and FQGNSA.

CDR3: CASSPRGTGMMGTEAFF. The DNA for the CDR3 is TGTGCCAGCAGTCCGCGGGGGACAGGGATGATGGGCACTGAAGCTTTCTTT. The chain has TRBV6-6 and TRBJ1-1; 9 bases line up with TRBD1. The CDR3 extends over 17 amino acids. Trimming cost V 5 bases and J 4 bases; bases outside gene matches: 14. The germline CDR1 and CDR2 sequences are MNHNY and SVGAGI (reference sequence).